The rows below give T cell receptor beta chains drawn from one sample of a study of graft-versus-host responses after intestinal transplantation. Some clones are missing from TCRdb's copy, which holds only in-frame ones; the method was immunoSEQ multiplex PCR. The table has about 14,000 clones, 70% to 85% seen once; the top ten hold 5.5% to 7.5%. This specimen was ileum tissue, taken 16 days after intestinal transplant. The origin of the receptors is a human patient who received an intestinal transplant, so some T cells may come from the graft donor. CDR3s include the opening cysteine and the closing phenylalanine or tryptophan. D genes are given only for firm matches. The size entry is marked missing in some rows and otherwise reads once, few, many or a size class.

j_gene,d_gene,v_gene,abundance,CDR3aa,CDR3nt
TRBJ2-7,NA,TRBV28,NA,CASSPVGDPLYEQYF,TGTGCCAGCAGTCCCGTAGGAGACCCCCTCTACGAGCAGTACTTC
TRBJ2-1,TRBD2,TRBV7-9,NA,CASSRRLAEYNEQFF,TGTGCCAGCAGCCGTAGGCTAGCGGAATACAATGAGCAGTTCTTC
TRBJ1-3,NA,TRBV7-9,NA,CASSLVKRNIYF,TGTGCCAGCAGCTTAGTCAAGCGCAACATATATTTT
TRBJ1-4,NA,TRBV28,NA,CASSSRGQVGEKLFF,TGTGCCAGCAGTTCCCGAGGGCAGGTTGGTGAAAAACTGTTTTTT
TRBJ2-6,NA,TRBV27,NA,CASSLFWASGANVLTF,TGTGCCAGCAGTTTATTTTGGGCCTCTGGGGCCAACGTCCTGACTTTC
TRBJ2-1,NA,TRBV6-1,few,CATDYSYNEQFF,TGTGCCACAGACTACTCCTACAATGAGCAGTTCTTC
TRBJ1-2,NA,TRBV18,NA,CASSPYTAYGYTF,TGTGCCAGCTCACCATACACAGCCTATGGCTACACCTTC
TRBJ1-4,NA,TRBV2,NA,CASSEKTTTNEKLFF,TGTGCCAGCAGTGAAAAAACTACAACTAATGAAAAACTGTTTTTT
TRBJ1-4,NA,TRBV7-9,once,CASSPGGVYEKLFF,TGTGCCAGCAGCCCGGGAGGGGTGTATGAAAAACTGTTTTTT
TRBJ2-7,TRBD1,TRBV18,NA,CASSPRGQGVYEQYF,TGTGCCAGCTCACCTCGGGGACAGGGGGTATACGAGCAGTACTTC
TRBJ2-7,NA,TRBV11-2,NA,CASSFSLTYEQYF,TGTGCCAGCAGCTTCTCTCTCACTTACGAGCAGTACTTC
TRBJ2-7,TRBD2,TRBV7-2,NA,CASSLGTSGGAISYEQYF,TGTGCCAGCAGCTTAGGGACTAGCGGGGGGGCAATAAGCTACGAGCAGTACTTC